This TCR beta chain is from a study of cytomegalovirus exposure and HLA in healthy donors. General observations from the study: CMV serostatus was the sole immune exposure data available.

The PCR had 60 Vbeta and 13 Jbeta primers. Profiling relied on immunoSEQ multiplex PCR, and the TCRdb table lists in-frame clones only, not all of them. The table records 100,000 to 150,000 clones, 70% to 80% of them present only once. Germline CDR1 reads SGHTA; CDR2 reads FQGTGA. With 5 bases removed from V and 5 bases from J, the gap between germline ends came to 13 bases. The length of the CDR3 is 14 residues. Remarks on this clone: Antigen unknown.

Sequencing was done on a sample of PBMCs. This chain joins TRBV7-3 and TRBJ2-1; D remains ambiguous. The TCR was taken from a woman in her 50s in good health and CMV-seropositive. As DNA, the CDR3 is TGTGCCAGCAGCCCCACCCGAGAGAACAATGAGCAGTTCTTC. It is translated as CASSPTRENNEQFF.